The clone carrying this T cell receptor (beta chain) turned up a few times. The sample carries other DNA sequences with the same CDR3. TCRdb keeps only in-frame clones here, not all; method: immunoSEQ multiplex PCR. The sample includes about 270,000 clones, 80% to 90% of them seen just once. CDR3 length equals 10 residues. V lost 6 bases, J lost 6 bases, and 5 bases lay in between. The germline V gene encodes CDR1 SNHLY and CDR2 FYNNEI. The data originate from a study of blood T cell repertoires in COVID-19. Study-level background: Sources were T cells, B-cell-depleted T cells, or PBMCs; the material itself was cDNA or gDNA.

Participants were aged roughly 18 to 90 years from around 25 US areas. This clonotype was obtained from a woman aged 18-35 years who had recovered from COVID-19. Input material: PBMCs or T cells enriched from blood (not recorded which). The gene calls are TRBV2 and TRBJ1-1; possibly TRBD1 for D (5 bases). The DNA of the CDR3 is TGTGCCAGCAGGGGGCCTGAAGCTTTCTTT. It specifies CASRGPEAFF.